These T cell receptor beta chains were read from a single sample in a study of blood T cells in healthy people across ages. TCRdb fed the 5' RACE reads into MiXCR, producing one record per CDR3 protein. This table holds about 640,000 distinct CDR3 sequences, approximately 30% found once. Sequencing was done on a sample of blood. The origin of the receptors is a woman older than 75 in good health. Both conserved end residues are part of each CDR3. Fields, in order: CDR3 protein, CDR3 DNA, V gene, D gene, clone size, J gene. A D gene is named only where the DNA matches it firmly. Size values are once, few and many counts, or a class for expanded clones, and some rows have none.

CDR3 protein: CASSPGQGEFYEQFF
CDR3 DNA: TGTGCCAGCAGCCCGGGACAGGGGGAATTCTACGAGCAGTTCTTC
V gene: TRBV5-5
D gene: TRBD1
clone size: -
J gene: TRBJ2-1

CDR3 protein: CASSPGMETQYF
CDR3 DNA: TGTGCCAGCAGCCCCGGAATGGAGACCCAGTACTTC
V gene: TRBV3-1
D gene: -
clone size: many
J gene: TRBJ2-5

CDR3 protein: CSARTPAGLETQYF
CDR3 DNA: TGCAGTGCTAGGACCCCGGCAGGCTTGGAGACCCAGTACTTC
V gene: TRBV20-1
D gene: -
clone size: -
J gene: TRBJ2-5

CDR3 protein: CASSSTGGSGNEQFF
CDR3 DNA: TGTGCCAGCAGCTCGACAGGGGGGTCCGGCAATGAGCAGTTCTTC
V gene: TRBV3-1
D gene: TRBD1
clone size: many
J gene: TRBJ2-1

CDR3 protein: CASSVTSSEGTQYF
CDR3 DNA: TGTGCCAGCAGCGTAACGAGTAGCGAGGGGACCCAGTACTTC
V gene: TRBV7-3
D gene: -
clone size: -
J gene: TRBJ2-5

CDR3 protein: CASNPTGAIDTQYF
CDR3 DNA: TGCGCCAGCAACCCGACAGGGGCAATAGATACGCAGTATTTT
V gene: TRBV5-1
D gene: TRBD1
clone size: many
J gene: TRBJ2-3

CDR3 protein: CASSSWGRGQNTEAFF
CDR3 DNA: TGTGCCAGCAGCTCATGGGGCAGGGGGCAGAACACTGAAGCTTTCTTT
V gene: TRBV9
D gene: TRBD1
clone size: few
J gene: TRBJ1-1

CDR3 protein: CASSLTGGGRDSPLHF
CDR3 DNA: TGTGCCAGCAGCCTAACAGGGGGAGGACGAGACTCACCCCTCCACTTT
V gene: TRBV5-5
D gene: TRBD1
clone size: many
J gene: TRBJ1-6

CDR3 protein: CASSLGGTSETQYF
CDR3 DNA: TGTGCCAGCAGCTTAGGGGGGACCTCGGAGACCCAGTACTTC
V gene: TRBV7-2
D gene: -
clone size: many
J gene: TRBJ2-5

CDR3 protein: CASSPSGASGGRAGEQFF
CDR3 DNA: TGTGCCAGCAGCCCATCGGGAGCAAGCGGGGGGCGGGCGGGCGAGCAGTTCTTC
V gene: TRBV7-3
D gene: TRBD2
clone size: -
J gene: TRBJ2-1

CDR3 protein: CSVQTGDYGYTF
CDR3 DNA: TGCAGCGTGCAGACAGGCGACTATGGCTACACCTTC
V gene: TRBV29-1
D gene: -
clone size: few
J gene: TRBJ1-2

CDR3 protein: CASSRRQSNYGYTF
CDR3 DNA: TGTGCCAGCAGCAGGCGACAGTCTAACTATGGCTACACCTTC
V gene: TRBV5-4
D gene: -
clone size: -
J gene: TRBJ1-2

CDR3 protein: CASSLAGSADTEYF
CDR3 DNA: TGTGCCAGCAGTTTAGCCGGTAGCGCAGATACGGAGTATTTT
V gene: TRBV12-3/TRBV12-4
D gene: -
clone size: -
J gene: TRBJ2-3

CDR3 protein: CASSQINTDPTNEKLFF
CDR3 DNA: TGTGCCAGCAGCCAAATAAACACAGATCCAACTAATGAAAAACTGTTTTTT
V gene: TRBV3-1
D gene: -
clone size: -
J gene: TRBJ1-4

CDR3 protein: CSATGARGNTEAFF
CDR3 DNA: TGCAGTGCTACAGGGGCTAGGGGGAACACTGAAGCTTTCTTT
V gene: TRBV20-1
D gene: -
clone size: many
J gene: TRBJ1-1

CDR3 protein: CSARDRSRAGGSYNEQFF
CDR3 DNA: TGCAGTGCTAGAGATCGGTCGCGAGCGGGAGGGTCCTACAATGAGCAGTTCTTC
V gene: TRBV20-1
D gene: TRBD2
clone size: -
J gene: TRBJ2-1

CDR3 protein: CASSLGAGLLSGANVLTF
CDR3 DNA: TGTGCCAGCAGCTTGGGGGCGGGACTCCTCTCTGGGGCCAACGTCCTGACTTTC
V gene: TRBV5-6
D gene: -
clone size: many
J gene: TRBJ2-6

CDR3 protein: CASSQDSPEAFF
CDR3 DNA: TGTGCCAGCAGTCAAGACAGCCCTGAAGCTTTCTTT
V gene: TRBV6-5
D gene: -
clone size: few
J gene: TRBJ1-1

CDR3 protein: CSASGPSGRANEQYF
CDR3 DNA: TGCAGTGCTTCGGGGCCTAGCGGGAGGGCTAATGAGCAGTACTTC
V gene: TRBV20-1
D gene: TRBD2
clone size: once
J gene: TRBJ2-5

CDR3 protein: CASSSGGPREQYF
CDR3 DNA: TGCGCCAGCAGCTCGGGCGGACCTCGCGAGCAGTACTTC
V gene: TRBV5-1
D gene: -
clone size: many
J gene: TRBJ2-7

CDR3 protein: CASSGGLRVGETQYF
CDR3 DNA: TGTGCCAGCAGTGGGGGCCTGCGGGTCGGGGAGACCCAGTACTTC
V gene: TRBV27
D gene: -
clone size: many
J gene: TRBJ2-5

CDR3 protein: CSATIGAGSTDTQYF
CDR3 DNA: TGCAGTGCCACCATTGGGGCGGGGAGCACAGATACGCAGTATTTT
V gene: TRBV20-1
D gene: -
clone size: many
J gene: TRBJ2-3

CDR3 protein: CAGSQSLGGYTF
CDR3 DNA: TGTGCCGGCAGCCAATCTCTGGGCGGCTACACCTTC
V gene: TRBV3-1
D gene: -
clone size: -
J gene: TRBJ1-2

CDR3 protein: CSASRGYGYTF
CDR3 DNA: TGCAGTGCTAGCCGGGGCTATGGCTACACCTTC
V gene: TRBV20-1
D gene: -
clone size: many
J gene: TRBJ1-2

CDR3 protein: CASSPGSGATLYF
CDR3 DNA: TGTGCCAGCAGTCCCGGGAGCGGGGCCACCCTGTACTTC
V gene: TRBV6-5
D gene: TRBD2
clone size: many
J gene: TRBJ2-5

CDR3 protein: CASSSPGLARNNEQFF
CDR3 DNA: TGTGCCAGCAGTTCCCCGGGACTAGCGAGGAACAATGAGCAGTTCTTC
V gene: TRBV27
D gene: TRBD2
clone size: many
J gene: TRBJ2-1

CDR3 protein: CASSLVPGGANVLTF
CDR3 DNA: TGTGCCAGCAGCTTAGTACCAGGTGGGGCCAACGTCCTGACTTTC
V gene: TRBV7-2
D gene: -
clone size: -
J gene: TRBJ2-6

CDR3 protein: CASSPRQSRADTQYF
CDR3 DNA: TGTGCCAGCAGCCCAAGACAGTCTAGAGCAGATACGCAGTATTTC
V gene: TRBV12-3/TRBV12-4
D gene: -
clone size: -
J gene: TRBJ2-3

CDR3 protein: CASSLGGYPSTDTQYF
CDR3 DNA: TGTGCCAGCAGCTTAGGGGGATACCCTAGCACAGATACGCAGTATTTT
V gene: TRBV7-2
D gene: -
clone size: many
J gene: TRBJ2-3

CDR3 protein: CASRVTGSGSYEQYF
CDR3 DNA: TGTGCCAGCAGAGTAACAGGGTCGGGATCGTACGAGCAGTACTTC
V gene: TRBV2
D gene: -
clone size: -
J gene: TRBJ2-7

CDR3 protein: CASSLVSTAQPQHF
CDR3 DNA: TGTGCCAGCAGCTTAGTATCCACGGCACAGCCCCAGCATTTT
V gene: TRBV7-2
D gene: -
clone size: many
J gene: TRBJ1-5

CDR3 protein: CASSQGGPPDTQYF
CDR3 DNA: TGTGCCAGCAGCCAAGGGGGGCCCCCAGATACGCAGTATTTT
V gene: TRBV3-1
D gene: -
clone size: many
J gene: TRBJ2-3